Listed below are T cell receptor beta chains from one sample, sequenced in a study of CD8 T cells in Susac syndrome. TCRdb analysed the immunoSEQ multiplex PCR reads with MiXCR anew, one entry per CDR3 protein. The sample lists about 180,000 distinct CDR3 sequences; around 94% were seen once. Source material: CD4+ T cells from PBMCs. The source of these receptors is a human donor with Susac syndrome. Each CDR3 is given with its conserved first and last residue.

CDR3 protein: CASRTDLSTDTQYF; V gene: TRBV5-6
CDR3 protein: CASRGTGANQPQHF; V gene: TRBV2
CDR3 protein: CSVRIYEKLFF; V gene: TRBV29-1
CDR3 protein: CASSSGPDSPLHF; V gene: TRBV12-3/TRBV12-4
CDR3 protein: CASSSGQGGNIQYF; V gene: TRBV6-5
CDR3 protein: CASGQGSEQYF; V gene: TRBV19
CDR3 protein: CSVEDSGRYEQYF; V gene: TRBV29-1
CDR3 protein: CASSLAEELRGYEQYF; V gene: TRBV5-1
CDR3 protein: CASSRQGDTQYF; V gene: TRBV6-2/TRBV6-3
CDR3 protein: CASSQETGRKLFF; V gene: TRBV4-3
CDR3 protein: CASSKVGTSVADTQYF; V gene: TRBV5-1
CDR3 protein: CAISESAGADTQYF; V gene: TRBV10-3
CDR3 protein: CASSRRTANTEAFF; V gene: TRBV3-1
CDR3 protein: CSARIYEQYF; V gene: TRBV20-1
CDR3 protein: CASSLAPGGETQYF; V gene: TRBV12-3/TRBV12-4
CDR3 protein: CATQNTATYEQYF; V gene: TRBV28
CDR3 protein: CASSFGLAGGETQYF; V gene: TRBV11-2
CDR3 protein: CGGGDIGNYGYTF; V gene: TRBV29-1
CDR3 protein: CASSVRMNANTGELFF; V gene: TRBV9
CDR3 protein: CSAPDTSNQPQHF; V gene: TRBV20-1
CDR3 protein: CASSQDRTDPEQFF; V gene: TRBV4-2
CDR3 protein: CSVEIGEFSYEQYF; V gene: TRBV29-1
CDR3 protein: CASSLGRAYEQYF; V gene: TRBV7-7
CDR3 protein: CATSRNKGYQETQYF; V gene: TRBV15
CDR3 protein: CAWSPPRRAEKLFF; V gene: TRBV30
CDR3 protein: CASSAGGSVRWQYF; V gene: TRBV28
CDR3 protein: CASSQEGFTGYTF; V gene: TRBV28
CDR3 protein: CASSLRAPNTGELFF; V gene: TRBV12-3/TRBV12-4
CDR3 protein: CASSQDGAGNTGELFF; V gene: TRBV3-1
CDR3 protein: CASSNRQDTQYF; V gene: TRBV19
CDR3 protein: CASSLADGSYNEQFF; V gene: TRBV5-1
CDR3 protein: CASTEGQVGSPLHF; V gene: TRBV3-1
CDR3 protein: CASSLAGGAGGYTF; V gene: TRBV7-9
CDR3 protein: CSAPADGQSSYEQYF; V gene: TRBV20-1
CDR3 protein: CASSLSDRSLLRLTF; V gene: TRBV27
CDR3 protein: CSARTGNNSPLHF; V gene: TRBV20-1
CDR3 protein: CASSLSGEDTEAFF; V gene: TRBV12-3/TRBV12-4
CDR3 protein: CASSLQGHEQFF; V gene: TRBV5-1
CDR3 protein: CASSPTSGGSTDTQYF; V gene: TRBV6-6
CDR3 protein: CSVAGNRGSGYTF; V gene: TRBV29-1
CDR3 protein: CASSIQDNQPQHF; V gene: TRBV19
CDR3 protein: CASSLAQQGGTGELFF; V gene: TRBV7-8
CDR3 protein: CASSRTSGSETQYF; V gene: TRBV7-2
CDR3 protein: CASTSRGDLEAFF; V gene: TRBV19
CDR3 protein: CSATRRIHEQYF; V gene: TRBV20-1
CDR3 protein: CASSQDTGRQGFSGNTIYF; V gene: TRBV4-2
CDR3 protein: CASRLPGLYNEQFF; V gene: TRBV6-6
CDR3 protein: CASSYSPGGGLFNEQYF; V gene: TRBV6-5
CDR3 protein: CSARDLDRVDYGYTF; V gene: TRBV20-1
CDR3 protein: CASSRRTGLAFNEQFF; V gene: TRBV11-2
CDR3 protein: CSVGTGVDYGYTF; V gene: TRBV29-1
CDR3 protein: CASRGGRDYNEQFF; V gene: TRBV28
CDR3 protein: CASSGDRNIQYF; V gene: TRBV3-1
CDR3 protein: CASSSLRRNEQFF; V gene: TRBV6-1